The source of this TCR beta chain is a study of T-cell memory formation after mild COVID-19. The study's findings and limits: Nothing confirmed that second-wave clones peaking on day 37 were specific for SARS-CoV-2.

On this clonotype itself: Antigen: not known.

The authors produced TCR alpha and TCR beta cDNA libraries with sample barcodes and UMIs by 5'RACE using constant-segment primers. TCRdb reanalysed the 5' RACE reads using MiXCR and keeps one entry per CDR3 protein. The sample carries 250,000 to 300,000 distinct CDR3 sequences, under 20% recorded once. The CDR3 loop spans 11 amino acids. CDR1 and CDR2 (germline): SEHNR, FQNEAQ (reference sequence). Trimming left V 4 bases short and J 14 bases short, with 9 bases between. The specimen was PBMCs or a T cell subset sorted from them (not recorded which). The TCR comes from a man younger than 35 who had mild COVID-19 (a few samples of this study predate the infection). Cell type and time point are not known. The chain uses TRBV7-9 and TRBJ1-6; D may be TRBD1 (5 bases). CDR3 nucleotides: TGTGCCAGCAGCTGGGGGTCAGCCCTCCACTTT. Amino acid sequence: CASSWGSALHF.